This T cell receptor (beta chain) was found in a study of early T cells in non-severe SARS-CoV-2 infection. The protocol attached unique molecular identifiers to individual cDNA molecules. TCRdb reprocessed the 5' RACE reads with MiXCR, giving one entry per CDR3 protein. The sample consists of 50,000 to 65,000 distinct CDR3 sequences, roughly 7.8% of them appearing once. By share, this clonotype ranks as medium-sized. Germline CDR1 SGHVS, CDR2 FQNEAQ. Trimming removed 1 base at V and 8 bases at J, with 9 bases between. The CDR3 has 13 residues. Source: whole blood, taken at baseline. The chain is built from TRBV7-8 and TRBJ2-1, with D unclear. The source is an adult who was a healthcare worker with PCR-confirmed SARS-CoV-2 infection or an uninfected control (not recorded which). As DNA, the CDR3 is TGTGCCAGCAGCTTAGAGGTTCTCGATGAGCAGTTCTTC. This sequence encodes CASSLEVLDEQFF. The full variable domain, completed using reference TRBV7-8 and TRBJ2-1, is GAGVSQSPRYKVAKRGQDVALRCDPISGHVSLFWYQQALGQGPEFLTYFQNEAQLDKSGLPSDRFFAERPEGSVSTLKIQRTQQEDSAVYLCASSLEVLDEQFFGPGTRLTVL.